This is a list of T cell receptor beta chains from one sample in a study of blood T cell repertoires in COVID-19. The data were produced by immunoSEQ multiplex PCR, yet TCRdb's version contains in-frame clones alone and is incomplete. The data hold roughly 180,000 clones, with over 80% observed a single time. The sequencing input was peripheral blood. The receptors were sampled from a woman aged 25 to 45 with acute or convalescent COVID-19. CDR3s include the opening cysteine and the closing phenylalanine or tryptophan. The order of the fields is clone size, J gene, V gene, D gene, CDR3 DNA, CDR3 protein. The D gene is left open where the match is weak. Part of the rows lack a size; the others show once, few, many or a class for expanded clones.

NA | TRBJ2-1 | TRBV2 | TRBD2 | TGTGCCAGCATAAGCGGGGGAGAAGGTGAGCAGTTCTTC | CASISGGEGEQFF
few | TRBJ1-2 | TRBV28 | TRBD1 | TGTGCCAGCAGCCTACAGGGGAACTATGGCTACACCTTC | CASSLQGNYGYTF
NA | TRBJ2-7 | TRBV6-2/TRBV6-3 | TRBD2 | TGTGCCAGCAGTCTGGGGGGGGTAACGATGGACGAGCAGTACTTC | CASSLGGVTMDEQYF
NA | TRBJ2-1 | TRBV6-5 | TRBD2 | TGTGCCAGCAGCACACTAGCGGCTTACAATGAGCAGTTCTTC | CASSTLAAYNEQFF
NA | TRBJ1-2 | TRBV7-2 | NA | TGTGCCAGCAGCTCGACAGCGAACTATGGCTACACCTTC | CASSSTANYGYTF
once | TRBJ2-7 | TRBV19 | NA | TGTGCCAGTAGTCTTAACGCGGGACTTAAGGGCTACGAGCAGTACTTC | CASSLNAGLKGYEQYF
NA | TRBJ1-5 | TRBV2 | TRBD1 | TGTGCCAGCAGTGTGTTTTCCCCTGGGGTCACAGGGGCTCGGGGCAATCAGCCCCAGCATTTT | CASSVFSPGVTGARGNQPQHF
NA | TRBJ1-2 | TRBV28 | TRBD1 | TGTGCCAGCGGAGGACAGGACTATGGCTACACCTTC | CASGGQDYGYTF
few | TRBJ2-3 | TRBV28 | NA | TGTGCCAGCAGTTTTGGGGCGTTCTACACAGATACGCAGTATTTT | CASSFGAFYTDTQYF
NA | TRBJ1-1 | TRBV19 | NA | TGTGCCAGTAGCCGAAAGGGGGCTGAAGCTTTCTTT | CASSRKGAEAFF
NA | TRBJ2-3 | TRBV6-1 | TRBD2 | TGTGCCAGCAGTGGACTAGCGGGAGGGGGTAGCACAGATACGCAGTATTTT | CASSGLAGGGSTDTQYF
NA | TRBJ2-7 | TRBV25-1 | NA | TGTGCCAGCAGTGAATATGTAAACGAGCAGTACTTC | CASSEYVNEQYF
few | TRBJ2-7 | TRBV6-5 | NA | TGTGCCAGCAGTTACGAGCGGGTCCCCTCGCGGGAGCAGTACTTC | CASSYERVPSREQYF
NA | TRBJ1-4 | TRBV13 | TRBD1 | TGTGCCAGCACCCGACAGGGACAGGGGGCGCAGGGAGAAAAACTGTTTTTT | CASTRQGQGAQGEKLFF
NA | TRBJ2-1 | TRBV18 | NA | TGTGCCAGCTCCCCCTGGGGCGGAGAGAGCTCCTACAATGAGCAGTTCTTC | CASSPWGGESSYNEQFF
NA | TRBJ1-4 | TRBV15 | NA | TGTGCCACCAGCAGGAGGGGGGGTAATGAAAAACTGTTTTTT | CATSRRGGNEKLFF
NA | TRBJ2-5 | TRBV7-2 | TRBD1 | TGTGCCAGCAGCCGGGGACAGACCCAAGAGACCCAGTACTTC | CASSRGQTQETQYF
many | TRBJ2-5 | TRBV7-9 | NA | TGTGCCAGCAGCCCTGCCGGGTTCAGAGAGACCCAGTACTTC | CASSPAGFRETQYF
once | TRBJ1-2 | TRBV6-5 | NA | TGTGCCAGCAGTTGGACGACAGTTTCCACTGGCTACACCTTC | CASSWTTVSTGYTF
NA | TRBJ2-1 | TRBV11-2 | NA | TGTGCCAGCAGCCTCCAGACTCTGTTCTTATTTAACAATGAGCAGTTCTTC | CASSLQTLFLFNNEQFF